This record looks at one T cell receptor beta chain sequence and its context. Only in-frame clones appear in the TCRdb table, and some are missing; sequencing was by immunoSEQ multiplex PCR. The table shows more than 35,000 clones, with nearly 90% occurring only once. The data derive from a study of OX40 agonist ivuxolimab in advanced cancers. The CDR3 has 14 amino acids. Germline CDR1 and CDR2: LNHDA and SQIVND (reference sequence). The V and J ends lost 6 bases and 0 bases, in that order; junction bases with no gene match: 3. V and J are TRBV19 and TRBJ2-7; 9 bases are shared with TRBD1. The source material was CD4+ or CD8+ T cells sorted from blood, sampled in a trial of the OX40 agonist ivuxolimab. This receptor was identified in an adult with an advanced solid tumor such as melanoma, head and neck, liver or kidney cancer. The CDR3 sequence is CASRPGQGSYEQYF. In DNA, the CDR3 is TGTGCCAGTAGGCCGGGACAGGGCTCCTACGAGCAGTACTTC. Based on the CDR3 plus reference TRBV19 and TRBJ2-7, the full variable domain is DGGITQSPKYLFRKEGQNVTLSCEQNLNHDAMYWYRQDPGQGLRLIYYSQIVNDFQKGDIAEGYSVSREKKESFPLTVTSAQKNPTAFYLCASRPGQGSYEQYFGPGTRLTVT.